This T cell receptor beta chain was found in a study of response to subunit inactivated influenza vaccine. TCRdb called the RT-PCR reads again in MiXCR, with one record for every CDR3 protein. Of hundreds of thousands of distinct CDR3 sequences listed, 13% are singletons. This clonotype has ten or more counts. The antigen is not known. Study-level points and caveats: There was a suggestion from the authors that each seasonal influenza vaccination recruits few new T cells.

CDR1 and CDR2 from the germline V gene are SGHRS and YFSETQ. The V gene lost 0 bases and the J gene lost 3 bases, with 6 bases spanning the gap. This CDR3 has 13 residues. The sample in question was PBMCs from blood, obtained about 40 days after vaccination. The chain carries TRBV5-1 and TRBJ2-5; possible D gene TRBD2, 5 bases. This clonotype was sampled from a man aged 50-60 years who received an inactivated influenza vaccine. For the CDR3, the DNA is TGCGCCAGCAGCTTGGCGGGGAAAGAGACCCAGTACTTC. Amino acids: CASSLAGKETQYF.